Detailed here is one TCR beta chain. Its antigen is unidentified. The PCR ran on 60 Vbeta and 13 Jbeta primers. Some clones are missing from TCRdb's copy, which holds only in-frame ones; the method was immunoSEQ multiplex PCR. The sample has about 140,000 clones; about four fifths are singletons. V was trimmed by 5 bases and J by 6 bases, leaving 10 bases between them. Germline CDR1 reads SGHRS; CDR2 reads YFSETQ. This CDR3 has 12 residues. The source of the sample is a study of cytomegalovirus exposure and HLA in healthy donors. At the level of the study: Genetic ancestry analysis placed under 90% of the roughly 400 donors that were genotyped in the Caucasian-associated cluster.

Study-level findings and limits: A link between a missense DCLRE1C variant and TCR beta V- and J-gene trimming emerged from a later analysis. The CMV antigen specificity of a few CMV-associated chains was confirmed through in vitro analysis.

All the people who gave samples were healthy bone marrow donors. The specimen was PBMCs. The source of this sequence is a male donor in good health and CMV-seronegative. The V call is TRBV5-1, the J call TRBJ2-3; maybe TRBD1 (6 bases). In DNA form, the CDR3 reads TGCGCCAGCAGTTTAGACAGGGATACGCAGTATTTT. The encoded protein is CASSLDRDTQYF.